The text below deals with one TCR beta chain. Its matching antigen is unknown. The time point: week 11, during vaccination. With topical imiquimod, each dose of the vaccine consisted of 300 ug of mutant IDH1 20-mer peptide. The sample is drawn from a study of a mutant IDH1 vaccine in newly diagnosed glioma. Study at large: Treated patients, approximately 60% male and roughly 40% female, averaged 40.4 years of age.

The CDR3 spans 14 residues. The V and J ends lost 4 bases and 5 bases respectively, with 15 bases between them. Germline V gene lookup returns CDR1 SGHRS and CDR2 YFSETQ. General observations from the study: Seemingly, top peripheral T cell clonotype changes bore no relation to pseudoprogression.

Assay used: immunoSEQ multiplex PCR; TCRdb lists only in-frame clones, some missing. The sample has tens of thousands of clones; 60% to 75% are singletons. The source of this sequence is a young man with glioma. Some clones in this sample may be carry-over from other donors' samples. Sample: peripheral blood mononuclear cells (PBMCs), taken from a glioma patient whose treatment included an IDH1 peptide vaccine. V gene TRBV5-1 combines with J gene TRBJ1-2, with D tentatively TRBD1 (5 bases). The CDR3 loop is CASSQEGSWYGYTF. CDR3 coding DNA: TGCGCCAGCAGCCAAGAGGGGTCATGGTATGGCTACACCTTC.